Listed below are T cell receptor beta chains from one sample, sequenced in a study of Ad26.COV2.S vaccination and SARS-CoV-2 variants. Sequencing was performed with immunoSEQ multiplex PCR; in TCRdb, only in-frame clones are kept and a portion is missing. The table has some 250,000 clones, roughly 88% seen once. Source: peripheral blood, taken in a trial of Ad26.COV2.S vaccine versus placebo. The receptors were sampled from a person between 18 and 65 years old who received the Ad26.COV2.S COVID-19 vaccine or a placebo. CDR3s include the opening cysteine and the closing phenylalanine or tryptophan. Each record gives: D gene, clone size, J gene, V gene, CDR3 DNA, CDR3 protein. D genes are given only for firm matches. Rows give clone size only sometimes, using once, few, many, or a class for an expanded clone.

>.|.|TRBJ1-2|TRBV19
TGTGCCAGTAGTGATCGCTTAGGGGATAACTATGGCTACACCTTC
CASSDRLGDNYGYTF
>.|few|TRBJ1-3|TRBV6-6
TGTGCCAGCAGTTACCCGACAGAGAATGGAAACACCATATATTTT
CASSYPTENGNTIYF
>.|.|TRBJ2-7|TRBV7-9
TGTGCCAGCAGCTTAGGGCCGGCAGGATCCTCCTACGAGCAGTACTTC
CASSLGPAGSSYEQYF
>.|.|TRBJ1-2|TRBV28
TGTGCCAGCAGTTCCCTCGGGGCAGCTAGGCTCGGCTACACCTTC
CASSSLGAARLGYTF
>.|.|TRBJ2-2|TRBV6-5
TGTGCCAGCAGTTACTCCCCCACTCGGTACACCGGGGAGCTGTTTTTT
CASSYSPTRYTGELFF
>.|once|TRBJ1-1|TRBV19
TGTGCCAGTACCCAACGGGGTTTCGGCACTGAAGCTTTCTTT
CASTQRGFGTEAFF
>TRBD2|.|TRBJ2-5|TRBV12-3/TRBV12-4
TGTGCCAGCAGTTTGACTAGCGGAGAGACCCAGTACTTC
CASSLTSGETQYF
>TRBD2|.|TRBJ2-7|TRBV5-1
TGCGCCAGCAGCTTGGGTAGTCTAGCGGGAGGCGAGCAGTACTTC
CASSLGSLAGGEQYF
>.|.|TRBJ1-1|TRBV4-1
TGCGCCAGCAGCCACCCCTCGGGTTCAGGGTACACTGAAGCTTTCTTT
CASSHPSGSGYTEAFF
>TRBD1|.|TRBJ1-4|TRBV6-2/TRBV6-3
TGTGCCAGCAGGCCTTTGGGACAGGGGAATGAAAAACTGTTTTTT
CASRPLGQGNEKLFF
>.|.|TRBJ1-5|TRBV30
TGTGCCTGGAGTCCCAGGGGCAATCAGCCCCAGCATTTT
CAWSPRGNQPQHF
>.|.|TRBJ2-5|TRBV6-6
TGTGCCAGCAGTTACTACCCCGAGACCCAGTACTTC
CASSYYPETQYF
>.|.|TRBJ1-4|TRBV9
TGTGCCAGCAGCCCGGGAGCGAGGGGCCCTGATAATGAAAAACTGTTTTTT
CASSPGARGPDNEKLFF
>.|.|TRBJ1-5|TRBV5-3
TGTGCCAGAAGCTTTCGGGGGCGAGGTCAGCCCCAGCATTTT
CARSFRGRGQPQHF
>TRBD1|.|TRBJ2-7|TRBV30
TGTGCCTGGGCCCTGGGACAGGGAAACTACGAGCAGTACTTC
CAWALGQGNYEQYF
>.|.|TRBJ2-2|TRBV9
TGTGCCAGCAGCGTAAGTGAACAGAACACCGGGGAGCTGTTTTTT
CASSVSEQNTGELFF
>.|once|TRBJ2-7|TRBV7-9
TGTGCCAGCAGCACCGGAGGGGAGCAGTACTTC
CASSTGGEQYF
>.|.|TRBJ1-3|TRBV30
TGTGCCTGGAGCCGAGGGCCAAGCTCTGGAAACACCATATATTTT
CAWSRGPSSGNTIYF
>.|once|TRBJ2-2|TRBV18
TGTGCCAGCTCACGAGTCGGCGGGGAGCTGTTTTTT
CASSRVGGELFF
>.|few|TRBJ1-2|TRBV4-3
TGCGCCAGCAGCCAAGGAGTGAGGGGCTACTATGGCTACACCTTC
CASSQGVRGYYGYTF
>.|once|TRBJ2-6|TRBV6-1
TGTGCCAGCAGTGCAACTGTTACCTCTGGGGCCAACGTCCTGACTTTC
CASSATVTSGANVLTF
>TRBD1|.|TRBJ2-5|TRBV29-1
TGCAGCGTTGGTGCAGGGGGCTTTGACGAGACCCAGTACTTC
CSVGAGGFDETQYF
>.|.|TRBJ2-1|TRBV5-1
TGCGCCAGCAGCTTGGACAGCTCCTACAATGAGCAGTTCTTC
CASSLDSSYNEQFF
>.|.|TRBJ2-1|TRBV25-1
TGTGCCAGCAGTGCTAAGGGGAGACGCTACAATGAGCAGTTCTTC
CASSAKGRRYNEQFF
>TRBD2|once|TRBJ2-3|TRBV24-1
TGTGCCACCAGTGTTAGCGGGGGGCCCTCGCGGTGGGTAACTGGAGATACGCAGTATTTT
CATSVSGGPSRWVTGDTQYF
>.|.|TRBJ2-5|TRBV4-3
TGCGCCAGCGCCCCCCGGGCCGGGGAGACCCAGTACTTC
CASAPRAGETQYF
>.|.|TRBJ2-5|TRBV7-6
TGTGCCAGCAGCTTAACCGGATACCAAGAGACCCAGTACTTC
CASSLTGYQETQYF
>.|.|TRBJ1-5|TRBV21-1
TGTGCCAGCAGCCCTCAAGGGGGGGGGAGGTGCAATCAGCCCCAGCATTTT
CASSPQGGGRCNQPQHF
>.|.|TRBJ1-1|TRBV10-2
TGCGCCAGCCTGACCAACGGAGAGACTGAAGCTTTCTTT
CASLTNGETEAFF
>.|.|TRBJ2-7|TRBV9
TGTGCCAGCAGCGTCAGTGGGGACTACGAGCAGTACTTC
CASSVSGDYEQYF
>TRBD1|few|TRBJ1-3|TRBV11-2
TGTGCCAGCAGCCGTAACAGGGGAAGTGGAAACACCATATATTTT
CASSRNRGSGNTIYF
>TRBD1|few|TRBJ1-5|TRBV28
TGTGCCAGCAGAGAACAGGGGTTGACGAACAATCAGCCCCAGCATTTT
CASREQGLTNNQPQHF
>.|.|TRBJ1-1|TRBV29-1
TGCAGCGTTGAAGATCTTACCGAGGGGACTGAAGCTTTCTTT
CSVEDLTEGTEAFF
>.|.|TRBJ1-2|TRBV15
TGTGCCACCAGCCCTCCTTATAGGCGCTTTGATGGCTACACCTTC
CATSPPYRRFDGYTF
>TRBD1|.|TRBJ2-1|TRBV6-5
TGTGCCAGCAGTACCCAGACAGGGGGCCATGAGCAGTTCTTC
CASSTQTGGHEQFF
>TRBD1|.|TRBJ2-7|TRBV5-1
TGCGCCAGCAGCCCCGGGACAGGCGGACCATACGAGCAGTACTTC
CASSPGTGGPYEQYF
>.|.|TRBJ2-1|TRBV6-5
TGTGCCAGCAGTTACTCCGGCGGGGTCGTCGGCAATGAGCAGTTCTTC
CASSYSGGVVGNEQFF
>.|.|TRBJ2-7|TRBV18
TGTGCCAGCTCACCGAATTTGGTCGGAAACTCCTACGAGCAGTACTTC
CASSPNLVGNSYEQYF
>.|.|TRBJ2-7|TRBV5-4
TGTGCCAGCAGCGAAGGGGGTGGGTTCGTGAAGCAGTACTTC
CASSEGGGFVKQYF
>.|.|TRBJ2-7|TRBV24-1
TGTGCCACCAGTGTCGGTCCCGTGGGCGAGCAGTACTTC
CATSVGPVGEQYF